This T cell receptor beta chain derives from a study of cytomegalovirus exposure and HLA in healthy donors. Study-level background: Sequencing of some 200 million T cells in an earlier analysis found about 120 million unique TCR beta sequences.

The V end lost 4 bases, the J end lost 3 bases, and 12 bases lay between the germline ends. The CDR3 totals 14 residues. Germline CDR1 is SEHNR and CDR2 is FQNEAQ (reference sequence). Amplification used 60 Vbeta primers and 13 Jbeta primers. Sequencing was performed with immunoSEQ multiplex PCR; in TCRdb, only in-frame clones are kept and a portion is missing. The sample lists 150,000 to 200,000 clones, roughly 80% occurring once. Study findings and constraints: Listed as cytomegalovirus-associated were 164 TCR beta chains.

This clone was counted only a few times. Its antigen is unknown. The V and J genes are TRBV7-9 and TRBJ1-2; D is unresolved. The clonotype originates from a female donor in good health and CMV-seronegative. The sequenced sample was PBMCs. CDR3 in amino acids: CASSSGVGDYGYTF. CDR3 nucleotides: TGTGCCAGCAGCTCCGGGGTTGGGGACTATGGCTACACCTTC.